This T cell receptor (beta chain) was profiled in a study of T cell repertoires in cytomegalovirus infection. The study's findings and limits: The study identified carriers of CMV plus the relevant HLA from cumulative public TCR beta family frequency. In two of eight donors, the top clonotype was HLA-C-restricted CMV-specific.

As to this clonotype: The antigen remains undetermined.

Germline values: CDR1 SQVTM, CDR2 ANQGSEA. The CDR3 sequence is 12 residues long. V gave up 6 bases and J gave up 7 bases, with 13 bases separating them. TCRdb reprocessed the reads with MiXCR, giving one entry per CDR3 protein. The sample lists roughly 250,000 distinct CDR3 sequences, under 25% seen once, with about 20% in the top ten. This chain connects TRBV29-1 to TRBJ1-3; the D gene is possibly TRBD1 (6 bases). The source of this sequence is a human donor in good health (CMV status not recorded). Some clones in this sample may be carry-over from other donors' samples. Sequences were obtained from CD8+ T cells from PBMCs. The CDR3 DNA reads as TGCAGCGTCGCGACAGGATCGAACACCATATATTTT. Amino acid sequence: CSVATGSNTIYF.